This TCR beta chain is from a study of technical replicates of blood from several donors. Per germline, CDR1 MDHEN and CDR2 SYDVKM. The CDR3 covers 14 residues. With 2 bases removed from V and 0 bases from J, the gap between germline ends came to 7 bases. The data were produced by immunoSEQ multiplex PCR, yet TCRdb's version contains in-frame clones alone and is incomplete. The table has 55,000 to 75,000 clones, 90% to 95% seen once. Material for sequencing was T cells isolated from PBMCs. The genes are TRBV28 and TRBJ1-2; tentatively, D is TRBD1 (5 bases). The sequence derives from a human donor in good health. The CDR3 region has the DNA TGTGCCAGCAGTTTAACAGGAGCTAACTATGGCTACACCTTC. This encodes CASSLTGANYGYTF.